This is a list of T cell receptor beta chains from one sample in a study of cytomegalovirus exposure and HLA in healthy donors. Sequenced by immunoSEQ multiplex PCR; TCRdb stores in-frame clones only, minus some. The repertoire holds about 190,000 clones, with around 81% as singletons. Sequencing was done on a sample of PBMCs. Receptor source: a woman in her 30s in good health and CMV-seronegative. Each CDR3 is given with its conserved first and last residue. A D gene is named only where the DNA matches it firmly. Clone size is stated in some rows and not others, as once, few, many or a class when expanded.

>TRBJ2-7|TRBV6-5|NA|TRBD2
CASSYLSPSGSREQYF
TGTGCCAGCAGTTACCTCTCCCCTAGCGGCTCCCGCGAGCAGTACTTC
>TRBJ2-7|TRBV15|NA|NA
CATSRSGPYEQYF
TGTGCCACCAGCAGATCTGGGCCCTACGAGCAGTACTTC
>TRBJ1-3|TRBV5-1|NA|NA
CASSLDPQGSGNTIYF
TGCGCCAGCAGCTTGGACCCACAGGGCTCTGGAAACACCATATATTTT
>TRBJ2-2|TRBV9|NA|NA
CASSVGQANTGELFF
TGTGCCAGCAGCGTAGGACAGGCGAACACCGGGGAGCTGTTTTTT
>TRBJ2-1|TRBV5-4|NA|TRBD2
CASSLDVRGGNNEQFF
TGTGCCAGCAGCTTGGATGTACGGGGGGGGAACAATGAGCAGTTCTTC
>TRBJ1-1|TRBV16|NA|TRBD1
CASSQSRGQGTEAFF
TGTGCCAGCAGCCAATCAAGGGGACAGGGGACTGAAGCTTTCTTT
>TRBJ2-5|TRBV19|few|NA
CASSPTYRELETQYF
TGTGCCAGTAGTCCAACCTACAGGGAGTTAGAGACCCAGTACTTC
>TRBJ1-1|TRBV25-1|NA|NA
CASSEGAVTEAFF
TGTGCCAGCAGTGAGGGGGCAGTAACTGAAGCTTTCTTT
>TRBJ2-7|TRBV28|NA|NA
CASSFGGASYEQYF
TGTGCCAGCAGTTTCGGCGGGGCCTCCTACGAGCAGTACTTC
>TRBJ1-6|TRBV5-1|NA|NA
CASSLEGPWSPLHF
TGCGCCAGCAGCTTGGAGGGGCCCTGGTCACCCCTCCACTTT
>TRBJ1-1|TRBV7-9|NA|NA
CASSLKGSSLNTEAFF
TGTGCCAGCAGCTTAAAGGGGTCTTCCTTGAACACTGAAGCTTTCTTT
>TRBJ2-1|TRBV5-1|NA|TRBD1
CASSPRDSLYNEQFF
TGCGCCAGCAGCCCCCGGGACAGCCTCTACAATGAGCAGTTCTTC
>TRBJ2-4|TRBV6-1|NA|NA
CASSQRIAKNIQYF
TGTGCCAGCAGTCAGCGTATAGCCAAAAACATTCAGTACTTC
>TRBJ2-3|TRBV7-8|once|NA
CASSLYRVSSSTDTQYF
TGTGCCAGCAGCTTATACAGGGTGAGCTCTAGCACAGATACGCAGTATTTT
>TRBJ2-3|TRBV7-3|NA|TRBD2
CASSLAAGTTDTQYF
TGTGCCAGCAGCTTAGCAGCGGGGACCACAGATACGCAGTATTTT
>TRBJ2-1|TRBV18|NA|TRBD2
CASSPTSGSNYEQFF
TGTGCCAGCTCACCGACTAGCGGGAGTAACTATGAGCAGTTCTTC
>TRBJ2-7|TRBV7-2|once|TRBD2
CASSQLAGEQYF
TGTGCCAGCAGCCAACTAGCGGGGGAGCAGTACTTC
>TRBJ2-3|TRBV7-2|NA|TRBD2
CASRSTATSGTDTQYF
TGTGCCAGCAGATCCACCGCCACTAGCGGCACAGATACGCAGTATTTT
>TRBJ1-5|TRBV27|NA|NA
CASSLRRPGVLGQPQHF
TGTGCCAGCAGTCTACGGCGCCCGGGGGTGTTGGGTCAGCCCCAGCATTTT
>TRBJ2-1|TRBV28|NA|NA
CASSLNNEQFF
TGTGCCAGCAGTCTAAACAATGAGCAGTTCTTC
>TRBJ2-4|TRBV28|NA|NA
CASQGFRLAKNIQYF
TGTGCCAGCCAGGGTTTTCGACTGGCCAAAAACATTCAGTACTTC
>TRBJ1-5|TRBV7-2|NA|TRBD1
CASSPRTGGLGNQPQHF
TGTGCCAGCAGCCCGCGGACAGGGGGGTTGGGTAATCAGCCCCAGCATTTT
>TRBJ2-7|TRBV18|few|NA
CASSPGAQSYEQYF
TGTGCCAGCTCACCAGGGGCTCAGTCCTACGAGCAGTACTTC
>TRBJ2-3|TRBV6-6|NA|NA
CASSYSRISDTQYF
TGTGCCAGCAGTTACTCGAGAATTTCAGATACGCAGTATTTT
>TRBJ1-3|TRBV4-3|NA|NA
CASRQDSSSGNTIYF
TGCGCCAGCAGACAGGACAGTTCCTCTGGAAACACCATATATTTT
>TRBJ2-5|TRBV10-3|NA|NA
CAISDGEETQYF
TGTGCCATCAGTGACGGGGAAGAGACCCAGTACTTC
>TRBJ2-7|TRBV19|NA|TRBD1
CASSIQGAREQYF
TGTGCCAGTAGTATACAGGGGGCGAGGGAGCAGTACTTC
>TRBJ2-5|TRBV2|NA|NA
CASRDKQTQYF
TGTGCCAGCAGGGACAAGCAGACCCAGTACTTC
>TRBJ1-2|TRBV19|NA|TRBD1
CASRTPGQDIYGYTF
TGTGCCAGTCGAACCCCGGGACAGGACATCTATGGCTACACCTTC
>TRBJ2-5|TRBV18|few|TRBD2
CASSQRGEEETQYF
TGTGCCAGCTCACAGCGGGGGGAGGAAGAGACCCAGTACTTC
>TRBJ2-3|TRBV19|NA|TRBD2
CASMGLAGGRHTQYF
TGTGCCAGTATGGGGCTAGCGGGGGGCCGGCATACGCAGTATTTT
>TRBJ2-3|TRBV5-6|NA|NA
CASSLGGPGPGGADTQYF
TGTGCCAGCAGCTTGGGGGGTCCGGGCCCAGGAGGAGCAGATACGCAGTATTTT
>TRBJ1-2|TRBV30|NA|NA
CAWSVQPGGGYTF
TGTGCCTGGAGTGTACAACCGGGAGGAGGCTACACCTTC
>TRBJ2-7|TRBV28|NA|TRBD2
CASSPSGRSNYEQYF
TGTGCCAGCAGCCCGAGCGGGAGGTCCAATTACGAGCAGTACTTC
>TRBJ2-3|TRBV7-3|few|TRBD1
CASSLDRYTDTQYF
TGTGCCAGCAGCTTGGACAGGTACACAGATACGCAGTATTTT
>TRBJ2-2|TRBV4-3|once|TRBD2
CASSPGLAGVSGELFF
TGCGCCAGCAGCCCCGGACTAGCGGGAGTATCCGGGGAGCTGTTTTTT